This T cell receptor (beta chain) derives from a study of radiotherapy plus CTLA-4 blockade in lung cancer. Study as a whole: Patients showed objective responses in about 20% of cases and disease control in 30% to 40%. Study outcomes and limitations: In blood, TCR clones derived from the tumor expanded after radiotherapy plus ipilimumab. According to reports, early shifts in blood T cell clones, alongside interferon-beta, forecast response most accurately.

Lung cancer patients with chemo-refractory metastatic non-small-cell disease were given focal radiation plus CTLA-4 blockade with ipilimumab. The protocol was immunoSEQ multiplex PCR, while the TCRdb copy is restricted to in-frame clones and leaves out a portion. The data show approximately 90,000 clones, under 90% seen once. CDR3 length equals 14 residues. Germline CDR1 is MNHEY and CDR2 is SVGAGI. With 6 bases removed from V and 2 bases from J, the gap between germline ends came to 10 bases. Concerning this clone: Its antigen remains unknown.

This specimen consisted of peripheral blood, obtained from a patient treated with radiotherapy plus ipilimumab. The receptor was isolated from a human donor with non-small cell lung cancer who had stable disease on radiotherapy plus ipilimumab. The chain combines TRBV6-5 with TRBJ2-2; D not certain. This CDR3 is CASSRRPNTGELFF. The CDR3 DNA reads TGTGCCAGCAGCCGAAGGCCCAACACCGGGGAGCTGTTTTTT.